These 8 T cell receptor beta chains came from one sample sequenced in a study of CD8+CD57+ T cells in acquired aplastic anemia. The template for TCR beta VDJ and CDR3 sequence profiling was genomic DNA. TCRdb reprocessed the reads with MiXCR, giving one entry per CDR3 protein. This sample has about 220,000 distinct CDR3 sequences; about 37% occur once, and the top ten carry 1% to 1.3%. Sequences were obtained from sorted CD4+, CD8+, or CD8+CD57+ T cells (not recorded which) from PBMCs. These receptors were taken from a human donor in good health, serving as a control.

This clonotype occurred many times. The J gene is TRBJ1-3, the V gene TRBV7-2, with D unclear. V shed 1 base and J shed 5 bases, with 9 bases lying between them. This CDR3 contains 14 residues. Looked up from germline, CDR1 is SGHTA and CDR2 is FQGNSA. The CDR3 protein is CASSLGSGRNTIYF. Here the CDR3 DNA reads TGTGCCAGCAGCTTAGGGTCGGGGAGAAACACCATATATTTT.

The table lists this clonotype with many counts. This chain links TRBV2 with TRBJ1-2, with D uncertain. The CDR3 length is 11 residues. Germline assignment: CDR1 SNHLY and CDR2 FYNNEI. Trimming removed 6 bases at V and 8 bases at J, with 10 bases between. The CDR3 is CASRDFIGYTF. The CDR3 DNA reads as TGTGCCAGCAGGGACTTCATCGGCTACACCTTC.

The V call is TRBV29-1, the J call TRBJ2-3; 8 bases match TRBD1. Germline V gives CDR1 SQVTM, CDR2 ANQGSEA. Unmatched junction bases numbered 6, after V lost 6 bases and J lost 1 base. This CDR3 is built from 14 residues. The CDR3 nucleotides read TGCAGCGTGGCAGGGGGCAAAGGCACAGATACGCAGTATTTT. It translates to CSVAGGKGTDTQYF.

There are many counts of this clonotype. The rearrangement uses TRBV2 and TRBJ2-7, with a weak D call TRBD1 (6 bases). This CDR3 comprises 18 residues. Germline V gene lookup returns CDR1 SNHLY and CDR2 FYNNEI. Trimming removed 3 bases from V and 3 bases from J, with 24 bases in between. The CDR3 region is CASSDRQGARQDSYEQYF. The CDR3 DNA sequence: TGTGCCAGCAGTGACCGCCAAGGGGCTCGACAGGACAGCTACGAGCAGTACTTC.

This clonotype was counted a few times. V gene TRBV4-1 combines with J gene TRBJ1-3; 7 bases align to TRBD1. Germline V gives CDR1 MGHRA, CDR2 YSYEKL. The CDR3 extends over 18 amino acids. The J segment lost 0 bases and the V segment lost 1 base, leaving 9 bases of the junction unmatched. CDR3 DNA: TGCGCCAGCAGCCAAGTAAGGGACAGACTGAGCTCTGGAAACACCATATATTTT. This encodes CASSQVRDRLSSGNTIYF.

This clonotype was observed a few times. The J gene is TRBJ2-5, the V gene TRBV25-1; D is possibly TRBD1 or TRBD2 (5 bases each). From germline, CDR1 is MGHDK and CDR2 SYGVNS. Trimming cost V 1 base and J 5 bases, with 17 bases left between them. The CDR3 loop spans 16 amino acids. DNA of the CDR3: TGTGCCAGCAGTGAATGGGGTACGGGACCCGGGGAGACCCAGTACTTC. It specifies CASSEWGTGPGETQYF.

This chain links TRBV30 with TRBJ2-7; the D is unclear. This CDR3 has 14 amino acids. CDR1 and CDR2 from the germline V gene are GTSNPN and SVGIG (reference sequence). V was shortened by 3 bases and J by 3 bases, with 15 bases between the two germline ends. For the CDR3, the DNA is TGTGCCTGGAGCGTCGGGCCCCAATTCTACGAGCAGTACTTC. Translating gives CAWSVGPQFYEQYF.

The chain joins TRBV11-3 to TRBJ2-5; 9 nucleotides match TRBD1. Trimming took 6 bases from V and 4 from J; bases not matched to a gene: 15. CDR1 is SGHNT, CDR2 YENEEA, per germline. The length of the CDR3 is 17 residues. The CDR3 nucleotides are TGTGCCAGCAGACCGGGACAGGGATTTTGGTTGTTAGAGACCCAGTACTTC. Protein product: CASRPGQGFWLLETQYF.